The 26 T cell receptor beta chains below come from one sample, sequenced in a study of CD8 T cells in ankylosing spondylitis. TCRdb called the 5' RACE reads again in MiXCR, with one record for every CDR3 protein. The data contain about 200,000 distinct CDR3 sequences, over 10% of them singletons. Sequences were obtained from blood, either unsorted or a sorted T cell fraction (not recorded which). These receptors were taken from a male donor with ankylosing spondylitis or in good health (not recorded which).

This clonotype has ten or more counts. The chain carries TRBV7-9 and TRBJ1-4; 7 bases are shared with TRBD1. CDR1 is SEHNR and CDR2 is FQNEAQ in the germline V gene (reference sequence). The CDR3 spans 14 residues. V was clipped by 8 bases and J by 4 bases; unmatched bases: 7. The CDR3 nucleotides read TGTGCCAGCTCGGACAGGACTCTTAATGAAAAACTGTTTTTT. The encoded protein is CASSDRTLNEKLFF.

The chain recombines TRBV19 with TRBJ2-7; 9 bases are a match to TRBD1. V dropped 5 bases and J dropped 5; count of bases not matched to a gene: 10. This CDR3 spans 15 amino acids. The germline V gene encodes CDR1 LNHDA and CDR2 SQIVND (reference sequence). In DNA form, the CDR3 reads TGTGCCAGTAGTGTCCTGGGACAGGGTAACGACGAGCAGTACTTC. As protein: CASSVLGQGNDEQYF.

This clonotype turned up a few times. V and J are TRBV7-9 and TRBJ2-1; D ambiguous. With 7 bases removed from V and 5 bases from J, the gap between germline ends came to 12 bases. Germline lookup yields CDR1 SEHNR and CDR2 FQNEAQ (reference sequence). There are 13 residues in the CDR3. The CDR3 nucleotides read TGTGCCAGCACCGCCTATGCCCACAATGAGCAGTTCTTC. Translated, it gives CASTAYAHNEQFF.

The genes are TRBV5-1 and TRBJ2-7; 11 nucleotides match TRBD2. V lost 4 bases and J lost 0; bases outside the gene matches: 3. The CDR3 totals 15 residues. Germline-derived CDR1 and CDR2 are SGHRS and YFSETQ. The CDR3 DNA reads TGCGCCAGCAGCACAGGGACTAGCGGCTCCTACGAGCAGTACTTC. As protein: CASSTGTSGSYEQYF. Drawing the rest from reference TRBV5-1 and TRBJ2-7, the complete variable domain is KAGVTQTPRYLIKTRGQQVTLSCSPISGHRSVSWYQQTPGQGLQFLFEYFSETQRNKGNFPGRFSGRQFSNSRSEMNVSTLELGDSALYLCASSTGTSGSYEQYFGPGTRLTVT.

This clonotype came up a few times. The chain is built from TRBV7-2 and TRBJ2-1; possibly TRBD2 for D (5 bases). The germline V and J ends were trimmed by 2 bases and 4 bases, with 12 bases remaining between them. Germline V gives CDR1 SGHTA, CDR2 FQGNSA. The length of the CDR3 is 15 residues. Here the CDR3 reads CASSLLAEEYNEQFF. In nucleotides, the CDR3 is TGTGCCAGCAGCTTACTAGCAGAAGAATACAATGAGCAGTTCTTC. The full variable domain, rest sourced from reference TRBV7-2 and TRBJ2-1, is GAGVSQSPSNKVTEKGKDVELRCDPISGHTALYWYRQSLGQGLEFLIYFQGNSAPDKSGLPSDRFSAERTGGSVSTLTIQRTQQEDSAVYLCASSLLAEEYNEQFFGPGTRLTVL.

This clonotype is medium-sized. CDR3 residues: CSARLAGDYPEQFF. In DNA, the CDR3 is TGCAGTGCTAGACTAGCGGGAGATTACCCTGAGCAGTTCTTC. V is TRBV20-1 and J is TRBJ2-1; 10 nucleotides agree with TRBD2. In germline, CDR1 is DFQATT, CDR2 SNEGSKA (reference sequence). The J segment lost 9 bases and the V segment lost 2 bases, leaving 7 bases of the junction unmatched. CDR3 length: 14 amino acids.

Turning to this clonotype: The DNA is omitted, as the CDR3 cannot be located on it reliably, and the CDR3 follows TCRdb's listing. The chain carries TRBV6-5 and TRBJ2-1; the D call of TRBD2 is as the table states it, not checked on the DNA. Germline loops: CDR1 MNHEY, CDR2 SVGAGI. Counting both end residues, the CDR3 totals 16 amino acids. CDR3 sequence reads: CASSSSTSGRAYEQFF.

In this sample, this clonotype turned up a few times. This chain's CDR3 is CASSLTGWDTEAFF. In DNA form, the CDR3 reads TGCGCCAGCAGCTTGACAGGGTGGGACACTGAAGCTTTCTTT. The chain uses TRBV5-1 and TRBJ1-1, with a possible D match to TRBD1 (6 bases). This CDR3 is 14 amino acids long. CDR1 and CDR2 from the germline V gene are SGHRS and YFSETQ. Trimming took 1 base from V and 3 from J, leaving 10 bases between them.

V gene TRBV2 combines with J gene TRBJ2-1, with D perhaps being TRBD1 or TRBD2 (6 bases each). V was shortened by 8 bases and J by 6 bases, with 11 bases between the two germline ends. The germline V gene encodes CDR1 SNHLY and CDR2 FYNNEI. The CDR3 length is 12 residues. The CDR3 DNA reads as TGTGCCAGCGAGGAGGGGGGCAATGAGCAGTTCTTC. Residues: CASEEGGNEQFF.

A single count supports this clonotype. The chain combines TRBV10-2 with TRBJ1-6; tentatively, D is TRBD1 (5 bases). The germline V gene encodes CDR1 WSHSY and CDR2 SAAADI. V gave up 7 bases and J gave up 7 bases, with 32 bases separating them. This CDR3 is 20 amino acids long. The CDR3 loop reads CASTLESGGLSPTLNSPLHF. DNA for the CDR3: TGCGCCAGCACCCTTGAATCGGGGGGTCTGTCTCCTACTCTGAATTCACCCCTCCACTTT.

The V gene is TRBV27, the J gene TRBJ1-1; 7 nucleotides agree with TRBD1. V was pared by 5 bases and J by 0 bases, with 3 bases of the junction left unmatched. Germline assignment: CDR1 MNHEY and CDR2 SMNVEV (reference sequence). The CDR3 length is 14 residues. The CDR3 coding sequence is TGTGCCAGCAGTGCTGGGACAGTGAACACTGAAGCTTTCTTT. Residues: CASSAGTVNTEAFF.

The CDR3: CASSIQGATIYF. The CDR3 coding sequence is TGTGCCAGCAGTATACAGGGGGCAACCATATATTTT. V is TRBV12-3 or TRBV12-4 and J is TRBJ1-3, with 9 bases identical to TRBD1. This CDR3 spans 12 amino acids. Losses at the gene ends were 5 bases for V and 10 bases for J; bases not matched to a gene: 3.

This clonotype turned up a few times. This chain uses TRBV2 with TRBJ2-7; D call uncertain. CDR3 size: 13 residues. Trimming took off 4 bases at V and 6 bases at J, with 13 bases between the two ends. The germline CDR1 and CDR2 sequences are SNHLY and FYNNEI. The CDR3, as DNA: TGTGCCAGCAGTGTGGGTGTTTTCGCCGAGCAGTACTTC. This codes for CASSVGVFAEQYF.

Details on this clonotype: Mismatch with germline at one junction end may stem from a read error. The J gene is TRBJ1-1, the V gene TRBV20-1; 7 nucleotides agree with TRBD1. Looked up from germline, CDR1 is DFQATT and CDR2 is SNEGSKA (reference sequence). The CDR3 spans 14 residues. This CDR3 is CSATIRGGNSEAFF. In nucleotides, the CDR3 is TGCAGTGCTACCATCAGGGGGGGCAACAGTGAAGCTTTCTTT.

The CDR3 here is CASSQVPSGNSYEQYF. CDR3 DNA: TGTGCCAGCAGCCAAGTCCCTAGCGGGAACTCCTACGAGCAGTACTTC. The chain links TRBV14 to TRBJ2-7; 9 bases align to TRBD2. Germline lookup yields CDR1 SGHDN and CDR2 FVKESK. The CDR3 loop spans 16 amino acids. J gave up 0 bases and V 1 base, and 4 bases lay outside the gene matches.

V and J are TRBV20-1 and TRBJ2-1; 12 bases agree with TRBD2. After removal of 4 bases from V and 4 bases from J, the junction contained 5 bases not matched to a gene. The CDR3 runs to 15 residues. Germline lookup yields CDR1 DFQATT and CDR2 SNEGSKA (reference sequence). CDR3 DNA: TGCAGTGCTACAGGACTAGCGGGGAGGTACAATGAGCAGTTCTTC. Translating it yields CSATGLAGRYNEQFF.

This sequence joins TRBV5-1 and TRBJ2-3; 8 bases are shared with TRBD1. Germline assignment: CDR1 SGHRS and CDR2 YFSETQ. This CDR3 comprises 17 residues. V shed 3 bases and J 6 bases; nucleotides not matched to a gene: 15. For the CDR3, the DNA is TGCGCCAGCAGCTCCTCCCCCGTGACAGGGGTACTGGATACGCAGTATTTT. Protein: CASSSSPVTGVLDTQYF. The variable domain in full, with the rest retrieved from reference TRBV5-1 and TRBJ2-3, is KAGVTQTPRYLIKTRGQQVTLSCSPISGHRSVSWYQQTPGQGLQFLFEYFSETQRNKGNFPGRFSGRQFSNSRSEMNVSTLELGDSALYLCASSSSPVTGVLDTQYFGPGTRLTVL.

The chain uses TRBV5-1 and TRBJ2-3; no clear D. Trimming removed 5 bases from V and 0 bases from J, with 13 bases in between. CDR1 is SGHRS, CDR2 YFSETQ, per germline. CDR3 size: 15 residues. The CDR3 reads CASRPRTSSTDTQYF. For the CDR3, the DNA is TGCGCCAGCAGGCCTCGAACATCTAGCACAGATACGCAGTATTTT.

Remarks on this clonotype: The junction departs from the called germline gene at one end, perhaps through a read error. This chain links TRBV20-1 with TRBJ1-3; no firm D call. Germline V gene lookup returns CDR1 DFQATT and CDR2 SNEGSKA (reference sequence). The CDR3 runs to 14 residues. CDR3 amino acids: CSARQASSGNIIYF. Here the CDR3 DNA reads TGCAGTGCTAGACAGGCCAGCTCTGGAAACATCATATATTTT.

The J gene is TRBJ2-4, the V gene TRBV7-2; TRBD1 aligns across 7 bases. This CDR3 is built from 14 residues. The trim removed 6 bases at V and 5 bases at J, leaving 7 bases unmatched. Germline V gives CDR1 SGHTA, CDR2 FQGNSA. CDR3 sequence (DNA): TGTGCCAGCAGTAACAGGGGCGCCGAAAACATTCAGTACTTC. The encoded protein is CASSNRGAENIQYF.

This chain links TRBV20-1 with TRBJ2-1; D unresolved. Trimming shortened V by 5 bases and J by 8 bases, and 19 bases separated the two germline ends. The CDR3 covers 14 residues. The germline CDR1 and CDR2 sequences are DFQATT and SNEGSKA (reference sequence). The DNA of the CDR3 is TGCAGTGCTGTAGACTGGAGTAGGCTCGATGAGCAGTTCTTC. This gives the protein CSAVDWSRLDEQFF.

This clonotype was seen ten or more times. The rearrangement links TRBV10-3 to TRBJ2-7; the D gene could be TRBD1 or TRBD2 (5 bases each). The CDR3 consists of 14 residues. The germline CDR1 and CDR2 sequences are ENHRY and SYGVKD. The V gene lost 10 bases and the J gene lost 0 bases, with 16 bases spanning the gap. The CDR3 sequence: CATTRDGHSYEQYF. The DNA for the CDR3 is TGTGCCACTACCAGGGACGGCCACTCCTACGAGCAGTACTTC.

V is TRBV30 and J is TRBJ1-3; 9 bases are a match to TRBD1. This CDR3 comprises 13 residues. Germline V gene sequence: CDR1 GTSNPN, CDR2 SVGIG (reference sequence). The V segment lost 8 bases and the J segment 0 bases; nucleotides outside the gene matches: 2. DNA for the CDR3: TGTGCCGGGACAGGGTTCTCTGGAAACACCATATATTTT. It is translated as CAGTGFSGNTIYF.

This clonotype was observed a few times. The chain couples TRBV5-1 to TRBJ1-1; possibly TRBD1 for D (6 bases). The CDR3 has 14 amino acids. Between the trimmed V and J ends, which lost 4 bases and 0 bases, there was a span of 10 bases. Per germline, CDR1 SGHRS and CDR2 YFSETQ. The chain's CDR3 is CASSIGQLNTEAFF. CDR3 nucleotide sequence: TGCGCCAGCAGCATTGGACAGCTGAACACTGAAGCTTTCTTT.

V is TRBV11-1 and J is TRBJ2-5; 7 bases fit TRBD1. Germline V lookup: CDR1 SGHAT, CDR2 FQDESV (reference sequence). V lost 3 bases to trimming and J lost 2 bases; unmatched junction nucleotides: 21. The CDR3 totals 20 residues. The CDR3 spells CASSFETQGPSYKSQETQYF. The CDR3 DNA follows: TGTGCCAGCAGCTTCGAGACACAGGGGCCGTCCTACAAATCTCAAGAGACCCAGTACTTC.

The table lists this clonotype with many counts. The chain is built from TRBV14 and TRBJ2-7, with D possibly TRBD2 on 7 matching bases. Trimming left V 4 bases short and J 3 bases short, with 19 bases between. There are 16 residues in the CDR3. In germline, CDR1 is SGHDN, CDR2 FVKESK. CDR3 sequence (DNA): TGTGCCAGCAGCCGCGAAGAAGGGGGGGATTTCTACGAGCAGTACTTC. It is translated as CASSREEGGDFYEQYF.